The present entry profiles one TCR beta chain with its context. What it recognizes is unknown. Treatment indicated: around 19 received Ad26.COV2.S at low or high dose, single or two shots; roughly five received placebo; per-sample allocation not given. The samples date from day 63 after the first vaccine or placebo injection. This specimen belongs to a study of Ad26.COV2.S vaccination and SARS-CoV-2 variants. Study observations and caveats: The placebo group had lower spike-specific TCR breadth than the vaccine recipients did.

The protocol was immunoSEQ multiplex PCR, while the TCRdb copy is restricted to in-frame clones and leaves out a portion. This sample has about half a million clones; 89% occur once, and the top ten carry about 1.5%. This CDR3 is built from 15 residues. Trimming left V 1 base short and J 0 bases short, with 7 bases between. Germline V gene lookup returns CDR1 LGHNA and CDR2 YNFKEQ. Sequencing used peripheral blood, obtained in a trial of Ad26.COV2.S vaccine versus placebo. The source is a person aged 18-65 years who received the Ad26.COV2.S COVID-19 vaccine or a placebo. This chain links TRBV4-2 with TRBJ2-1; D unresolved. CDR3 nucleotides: TGTGCCAGCAGCCAAGCCCGGAGCTCCTACAATGAGCAGTTCTTC. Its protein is CASSQARSSYNEQFF.